A single sample gave rise to the 16 T cell receptor beta chains below, sequenced in a study of T cells in Graves' hyperthyroidism and ophthalmopathy. Using RNA transcripts as the source, TCR beta CDR3 regions were amplified. Initially, a first-round RT-PCR of the TCR CDR3 employed the HTBI primer set. One entry per CDR3 protein, called by TCRdb with MiXCR from the multiplex PCR reads. The sample has hundreds of thousands of distinct CDR3 sequences, about 15% seen once. The sequenced sample was blood. All receptors derive from a woman younger than 45 with Graves' hyperthyroidism.

With respect to this clonotype: A much larger clone lies one base from this, so it may be a read error. This chain links TRBV4-1 with TRBJ2-7; D not resolved. Germline values: CDR1 MGHRA, CDR2 YSYEKL. CDR3 length: 14 residues. CDR3 residues: CASSQEWDSYKQYF. In DNA, the CDR3 is TGCGCCAGCAGCCAAGAATGGGATTCCTACAAGCAGTACTTC.

V and J are TRBV27 and TRBJ2-3; the D call may be TRBD1 or TRBD2 (5 bases each). Germline CDR1 MNHEY, CDR2 SMNVEV (reference sequence). The CDR3 has 16 residues. Deletions cut 3 bases from V and 3 bases from J, with 16 bases between. The CDR3 protein is CASSFRGPRATDTQYF. The CDR3, as DNA: TGTGCCAGCAGTTTTCGGGGACCTAGGGCGACAGATACGCAGTATTTT.

The table lists this clonotype with many counts. The CDR3 DNA sequence: TGCAGTGCTAGAGACTGGACTAGCGGGAGTTCCGAGCAGTACTTC. It translates to CSARDWTSGSSEQYF. The chain joins TRBV20-1 to TRBJ2-7, with 13 nucleotides matching TRBD2. Germline V gene sequence: CDR1 DFQATT, CDR2 SNEGSKA (reference sequence). V was clipped by 0 bases and J by 6 bases; unmatched bases: 5. The CDR3 is made up of 15 amino acids.

There are many counts of this clonotype. This sequence joins TRBV2 and TRBJ2-1; TRBD1 or TRBD2 may be the D gene (6 bases each). The CDR3 has 15 amino acids. Trimming pared 7 bases from V and 7 bases from J, leaving 20 bases between. From germline, CDR1 is SNHLY and CDR2 FYNNEI. The CDR3 DNA reads TGTGCCAGCACCGGCCGGGGGCCACCTATGAATGAGCAGTTCTTC. Encoded protein: CASTGRGPPMNEQFF.

The gene calls are TRBV6-6 and TRBJ1-6; D possibly corresponds to TRBD1 (6 bases). This CDR3 is built from 20 residues. The V gene lost 6 bases and the J gene lost 0 bases, with 24 bases spanning the gap. Germline values: CDR1 MNHNY, CDR2 SVGAGI (reference sequence). This chain's CDR3 is CASRKGGQTRTSSYNSPLHF. CDR3 coding DNA: TGTGCCAGCAGAAAAGGAGGACAGACTCGTACGAGCTCCTATAATTCACCCCTCCACTTT.

The chain combines TRBV5-4 with TRBJ2-7, with 10 bases identical to TRBD1. Germline V CDR1 and CDR2: SGHNT, YYREEE (reference sequence). After removal of 4 bases from V and 2 bases from J, the junction contained 6 bases not matched to a gene. This CDR3 contains 15 residues. CDR3 nucleotides: TGTGCCAGCAGCATACCCGGGACAGGGGCCTACGAGCAGTACTTC. Encoded protein: CASSIPGTGAYEQYF. Full variable domain (outside the CDR3, taken from reference TRBV5-4 and TRBJ2-7): ETGVTQSPTHLIKTRGQQVTLRCSSQSGHNTVSWYQQALGQGPQFIFQYYREEENGRGNFPPRFSGLQFPNYSSELNVNALELDDSALYLCASSIPGTGAYEQYFGPGTRLTVT.

The J gene is TRBJ1-4, the V gene TRBV6-1; no clear D gene. Germline V gene data show CDR1 as MNHNS and CDR2 as SASEGT. The V gene lost 6 bases and the J gene lost 1 base, with 9 bases spanning the gap. This CDR3 is built from 14 residues. The CDR3 DNA is TGTGCCAGCAGCACCCTGGGAACTAATGAAAAACTGTTTTTT. Amino acids: CASSTLGTNEKLFF.

There are many counts of this clonotype. The rearrangement joins TRBV6-2 or TRBV6-3 to TRBJ1-1; D not certain. CDR3 length equals 12 residues. The germline V gene encodes CDR1 MNHEY and CDR2 SVGEGT. V was trimmed by 6 bases and J by 2 bases, leaving 7 bases between them. CDR3 region: CASSWSNTEAFF. CDR3 sequence (DNA): TGTGCCAGCAGCTGGTCAAACACTGAAGCTTTCTTT.

This clonotype was recorded many times. This chain links TRBV12-3 or TRBV12-4 with TRBJ1-5; weak D call: TRBD1 (5 bases). V lost 5 bases and J 9 bases, leaving 14 bases between the germline ends. The CDR3 spans 13 residues. This chain's CDR3 is CASSGTGFGPQHF. CDR3 DNA sequence: TGTGCCAGCAGTGGGACCGGGTTCGGGCCCCAGCATTTT.

This clonotype was counted at least ten times. V and J are TRBV3-1 and TRBJ2-2, with 7 bases identical to TRBD1. V shed 6 bases, J shed 5 bases, and the junction held 3 bases outside the gene matches. Per the germline V gene, CDR1 is LGHDT and CDR2 is YNNKEL (reference sequence). The CDR3 loop spans 13 amino acids. The CDR3 nucleotides read TGTGCCAGCAGGTACAGGGGTACCGGGGAGCTGTTTTTT. This sequence encodes CASRYRGTGELFF.

This clonotype has more than one count but fewer than ten. Being one base from a much bigger clone, this may be a read error. This chain uses TRBV28 with TRBJ2-5, with D perhaps TRBD1 or TRBD2 (5 bases each). Germline V gives CDR1 MDHEN, CDR2 SYDVKM. The CDR3 runs to 17 residues. CDR3 amino acids: CASSFNYRDEKQEAQYF. The CDR3 coding sequence is TGTGCCAGCAGTTTCAACTACCGGGACGAGAAGCAAGAGGCCCAGTACTTC.

This clonotype was seen at least ten times. The chain has TRBV9 and TRBJ2-7, with a tentative D call TRBD1 (6 bases). CDR1 and CDR2 from the germline V gene are SGDLS and YYNGEE. The CDR3 consists of 12 residues. Trimming left V 3 bases short and J 4 bases short, with 8 bases between. Written as DNA, the CDR3 is TGTGCCAGCAGCGGCAGGGGATACGAGCAGTACTTC. Translation: CASSGRGYEQYF. The full variable domain, in which reference TRBV9 and TRBJ2-7 provide the parts outside the CDR3, is DSGVTQTPKHLITATGQRVTLRCSPRSGDLSVYWYQQSLDQGLQFLIQYYNGEERAKGNILERFSAQQFPDLHSELNLSSLELGDSALYFCASSGRGYEQYFGPGTRLTVT.

The chain has TRBV14 and TRBJ2-5; TRBD1 is a possible D gene (6 bases). The CDR3 has 17 residues. Germline V lookup: CDR1 SGHDN, CDR2 FVKESK. V was cut by 1 base and J by 4 bases, with 19 bases left in between. CDR3 sequence: CASSQAEGFRGSETQYF. Written as DNA, the CDR3 is TGTGCCAGCAGCCAAGCAGAGGGTTTCAGGGGATCAGAGACCCAGTACTTC.

This clonotype was seen many times. The chain uses TRBV18 and TRBJ2-1; D assignment may be TRBD1 or TRBD2 (5 bases each). The CDR3 spans 13 residues. The germline V gene has CDR1 KGHSH and CDR2 LQKENI. Trimming took off 3 bases at V and 12 bases at J, with 15 bases between the two ends. This chain's CDR3 is CASSPFVGDAQFF. CDR3 in DNA: TGTGCCAGCTCACCGTTCGTAGGGGACGCGCAGTTCTTC.

This clonotype was picked up a small number of times. The chain links TRBV20-1 to TRBJ2-2, with D unclear. The CDR3 runs 13 residues. The germline CDR1 and CDR2 sequences are DFQATT and SNEGSKA (reference sequence). V lost 6 bases and J 4 bases, leaving 12 bases between the germline ends. CDR3 amino acids: CSAPSPGTGELFF. The CDR3 DNA reads TGCAGTGCCCCCTCGCCGGGCACCGGGGAGCTGTTTTTT.

This chain uses TRBV12-3 or TRBV12-4 with TRBJ2-7, with D possibly being TRBD2 (6 bases). V was shortened by 8 bases and J by 0 bases, with 8 bases between the two germline ends. The CDR3 loop spans 12 amino acids. This CDR3 reads CASGDFSYEQYF. The CDR3 DNA sequence: TGTGCCAGCGGGGACTTCTCCTACGAGCAGTACTTC.